This TCR beta chain was sequenced in a study of blood T cells in healthy people across ages. Comment on this clonotype: Its antigen is not identified.

Together with a sample-barcoded 5' primer, a J-beta primer mix was included in a second PCR lasting roughly 6 to 12 cycles. TCRdb itself ran the 5' RACE reads through MiXCR, one entry per CDR3 protein. The sample has about 1.6 million distinct CDR3 sequences; 34% are singletons. Study-wide results and limits: Roughly linear declines in TCR beta diversity per million T cells occurred with age.

Input material: blood. The sequence was collected from a young woman in good health.

The CDR3 protein is CASSQASGVKEQFF. For the CDR3, the DNA is TGTGCCAGCAGCCAAGCCAGCGGGGTTAAAGAGCAGTTCTTC. The chain carries TRBV3-1 and TRBJ2-1; TRBD2 aligns across 7 bases. The germline gives CDR1 LGHDT, CDR2 YNNKEL (reference sequence). The ends lost 1 base at V and 10 bases at J; junction bases unmatched: 7. CDR3 length: 14 amino acids.